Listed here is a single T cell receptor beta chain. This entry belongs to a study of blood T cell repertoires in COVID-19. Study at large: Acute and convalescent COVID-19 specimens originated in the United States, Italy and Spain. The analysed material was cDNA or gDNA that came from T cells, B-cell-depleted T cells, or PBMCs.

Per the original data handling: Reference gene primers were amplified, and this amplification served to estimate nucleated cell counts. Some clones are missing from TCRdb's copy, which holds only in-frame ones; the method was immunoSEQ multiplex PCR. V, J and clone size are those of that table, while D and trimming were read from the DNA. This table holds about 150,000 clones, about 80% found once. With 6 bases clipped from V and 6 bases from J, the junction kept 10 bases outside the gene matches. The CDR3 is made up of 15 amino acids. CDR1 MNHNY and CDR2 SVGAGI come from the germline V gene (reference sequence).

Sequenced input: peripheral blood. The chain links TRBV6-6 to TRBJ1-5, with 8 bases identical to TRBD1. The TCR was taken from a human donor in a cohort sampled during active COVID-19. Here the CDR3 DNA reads TGTGCCAGCAGCACCGGGACAGGATTGGGTCAGCCCCAGCATTTT. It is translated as CASSTGTGLGQPQHF.